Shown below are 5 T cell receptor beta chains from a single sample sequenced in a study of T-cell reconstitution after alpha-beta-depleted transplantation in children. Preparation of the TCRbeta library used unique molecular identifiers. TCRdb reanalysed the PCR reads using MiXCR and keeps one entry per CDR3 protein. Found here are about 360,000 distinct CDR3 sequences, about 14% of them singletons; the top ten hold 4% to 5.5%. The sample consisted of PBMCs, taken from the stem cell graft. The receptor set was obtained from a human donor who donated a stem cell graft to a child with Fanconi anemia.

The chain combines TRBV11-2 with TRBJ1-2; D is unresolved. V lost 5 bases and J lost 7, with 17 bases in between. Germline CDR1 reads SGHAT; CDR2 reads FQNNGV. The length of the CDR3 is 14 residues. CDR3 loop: CASSPTSSPFGYTF. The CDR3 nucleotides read TGTGCCAGCAGCCCGACTTCAAGCCCGTTTGGCTACACCTTC.

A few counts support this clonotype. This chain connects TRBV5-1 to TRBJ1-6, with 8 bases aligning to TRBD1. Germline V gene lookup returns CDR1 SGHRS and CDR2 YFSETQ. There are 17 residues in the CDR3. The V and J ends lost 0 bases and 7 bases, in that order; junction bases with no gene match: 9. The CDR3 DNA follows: TGCGCCAGCAGCTTGGAAGGTTCACACAGGGGGAATTCACCCCTCCACTTT. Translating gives CASSLEGSHRGNSPLHF.

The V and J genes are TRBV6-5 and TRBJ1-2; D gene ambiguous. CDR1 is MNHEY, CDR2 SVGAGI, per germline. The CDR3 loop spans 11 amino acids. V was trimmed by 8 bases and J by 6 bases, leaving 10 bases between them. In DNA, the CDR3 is TGTGCCAGCGGGGAAAATCATGGCTACACCTTC. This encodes CASGENHGYTF.

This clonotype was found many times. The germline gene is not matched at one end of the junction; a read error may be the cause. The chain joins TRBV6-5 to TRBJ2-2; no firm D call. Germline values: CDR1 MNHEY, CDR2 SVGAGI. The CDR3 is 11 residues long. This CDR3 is CATSDAGELFF. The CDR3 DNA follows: TGTGCCACCTCTGACGCCGGCGAGCTGTTTTTT.

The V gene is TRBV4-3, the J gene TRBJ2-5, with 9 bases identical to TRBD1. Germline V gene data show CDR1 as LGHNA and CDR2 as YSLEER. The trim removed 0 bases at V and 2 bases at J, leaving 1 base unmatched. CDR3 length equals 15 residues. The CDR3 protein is CASSQDGQGQETQYF. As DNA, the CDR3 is TGCGCCAGCAGCCAAGATGGACAGGGGCAAGAGACCCAGTACTTC.